Presented here are 23 T cell receptor beta chains from one specimen sequenced in a study of control samples from healthy donors and cancer patients. This table comes from immunoSEQ multiplex PCR, and its TCRdb copy is limited to in-frame clones, with some not included. This table has 90,000 to 100,000 clones, 70% to 85% appearing once. Sequenced input: PBMCs. The receptors were gathered from a man in his 70s with lung cancer.

This chain uses TRBV24-1 with TRBJ2-3; 10 bases are a match to TRBD1. This CDR3 comprises 17 residues. Germline V gene lookup returns CDR1 KGHDR and CDR2 SFDVKD. The ends lost 3 bases at V and 4 bases at J; junction bases unmatched: 9. DNA of the CDR3: TGTGCCACCAGTGATCGCCGACAGGGGGCATGGGCAGATACGCAGTATTTT. As protein: CATSDRRQGAWADTQYF.

This clone was observed a single time. The J gene is TRBJ1-5, the V gene TRBV30; no firm D call. CDR1 and CDR2 (germline): GTSNPN, SVGIG (reference sequence). Between the trimmed V and J ends, which lost 4 bases and 3 bases, there was a span of 10 bases. The CDR3 loop spans 13 amino acids. In DNA form, the CDR3 reads TGTGCCTGGACCTCTGGGGTCAATCAGCCCCAGCATTTT. Protein sequence: CAWTSGVNQPQHF.

V usage is TRBV30 and J usage is TRBJ1-1; the match to TRBD1 covers 10 bases. The CDR3 spans 15 residues. The V gene end was trimmed by 2 bases and the J gene end by 4 bases; junction bases not matched to a gene: 7. From germline, CDR1 is GTSNPN and CDR2 SVGIG (reference sequence). The CDR3 sequence is CAWSPRTGGSTEAFF. In nucleotides, the CDR3 is TGTGCCTGGAGTCCCCGGACAGGGGGGAGCACTGAAGCTTTCTTT.

The genes are TRBV6-2 or TRBV6-3 and TRBJ1-5; 10 bases are shared with TRBD1. The CDR3 contains 14 residues. V was pared by 4 bases and J by 5 bases, with 2 bases of the junction left unmatched. Germline loops: CDR1 MNHEY, CDR2 SVGEGT. In nucleotides, the CDR3 is TGTGCCAGCAGTTTCGGGACAGGGGATCAGCCCCAGCATTTT. It encodes CASSFGTGDQPQHF.

This clone has only a few counts. The CDR3 loop reads CASSFYGGAGEQYF. CDR3 nucleotide sequence: TGTGCCAGCAGTTTTTACGGGGGGGCCGGAGAGCAGTACTTC. V usage is TRBV27 and J usage is TRBJ2-7; 8 bases fit TRBD2. After removal of 3 bases from V and 7 bases from J, the junction contained 8 bases not matched to a gene. Germline V lookup: CDR1 MNHEY, CDR2 SMNVEV (reference sequence). The CDR3 consists of 14 residues.

V and J are TRBV18 and TRBJ2-2, with 10 bases matching TRBD2. The J segment lost 2 bases and the V segment lost 1 base, leaving 4 bases of the junction unmatched. CDR3 size: 17 residues. Germline assignment: CDR1 KGHSH and CDR2 LQKENI. The CDR3 DNA is TGTGCCAGCTCACCACTACTAGCGGGGTCCAACACCGGGGAGCTGTTTTTT. As protein: CASSPLLAGSNTGELFF.

CDR3 in DNA: TGCGCCAGCAGCTGTAGGACAGGTATAATTAGCAATCAGCCCCAGCATTTT. Translation gives CASSCRTGIISNQPQHF. V and J are TRBV5-1 and TRBJ1-5; 7 bases agree with TRBD1. The V and J ends lost 3 bases and 0 bases, in that order; junction bases with no gene match: 9. Germline V gives CDR1 SGHRS, CDR2 YFSETQ. This CDR3 comprises 17 residues. The complete variable domain, with remaining parts taken from reference TRBV5-1 and TRBJ1-5, reads KAGVTQTPRYLIKTRGQQVTLSCSPISGHRSVSWYQQTPGQGLQFLFEYFSETQRNKGNFPGRFSGRQFSNSRSEMNVSTLELGDSALYLCASSCRTGIISNQPQHFGDGTRLSIL.

CDR3 loop: CASTQGGSGSYEQYF. The CDR3 DNA follows: TGTGCCAGCACCCAGGGGGGGTCCGGGTCCTACGAGCAGTACTTC. The V and J genes are TRBV28 and TRBJ2-7; possibly TRBD1 or TRBD2 for D (7 bases each). CDR3 size: 15 residues. V dropped 7 bases and J dropped 1 base, with 17 bases sitting between them. Germline CDR1 MDHEN, CDR2 SYDVKM.

The V call is TRBV2, the J call TRBJ1-1; D not resolved. Trimming stripped 3 bases from V and 9 bases from J, with 8 bases between. CDR1 and CDR2 (germline): SNHLY, FYNNEI. The CDR3 has 11 amino acids. CDR3 residues: CASSETGKAFF. DNA for the CDR3: TGTGCCAGCAGTGAGACGGGTAAAGCTTTCTTT.

The chain recombines TRBV7-3 with TRBJ2-7; D perhaps matches TRBD1 (6 bases). This CDR3 is 16 amino acids long. CDR1 is SGHTA and CDR2 is FQGTGA in the germline V gene. Trimming removed 5 bases from V and 0 bases from J, with 17 bases in between. The CDR3 DNA reads as TGTGCCAGCAGCAAGCAGAAGACAGGCGTCTCCTACGAGCAGTACTTC. This gives the protein CASSKQKTGVSYEQYF.

This chain links TRBV10-3 with TRBJ2-7; tentative D call: TRBD2 (6 bases). The CDR3 sequence is 14 residues long. The V gene's germline CDR1 is ENHRY and CDR2 SYGVKD. The germline V and J ends were trimmed by 10 bases and 2 bases, with 18 bases remaining between them. CDR3 in DNA: TGTGCCAGCCGACGCGGGGACGGGGCCTACGAGCAGTACTTC. Translation gives CASRRGDGAYEQYF.

The J gene is TRBJ2-1, the V gene TRBV24-1; 8 bases fit TRBD1. Unmatched junction bases numbered 8, after V lost 3 bases and J lost 5 bases. The CDR3 has 16 residues. In germline, CDR1 is KGHDR, CDR2 SFDVKD. The CDR3 region has the DNA TGTGCCACCAGTGATCACAGGGGGAAAGGGGACAATGAGCAGTTCTTC. Amino acids: CATSDHRGKGDNEQFF.

The J gene is TRBJ2-2, the V gene TRBV20-1; D uncertain. The CDR3 spans 14 residues. Between the trimmed V and J ends, which lost 3 bases and 0 bases, there was a span of 8 bases. In germline, CDR1 is DFQATT, CDR2 SNEGSKA (reference sequence). The CDR3 coding sequence is TGCAGTGCTAGTCCACAAGCGAACACCGGGGAGCTGTTTTTT. Protein: CSASPQANTGELFF.

This clone came up many times. The rearrangement uses TRBV19 and TRBJ1-5; D remains unclear. The V gene lost 5 bases and the J gene lost 1 base, with 6 bases spanning the gap. The germline CDR1 and CDR2 sequences are LNHDA and SQIVND (reference sequence). The CDR3 runs to 13 residues. CDR3 coding DNA: TGTGCCAGTAGTCTAATCAGCAATCAGCCCCAGCATTTT. Encoded protein: CASSLISNQPQHF.

The chain employs TRBV18 and TRBJ2-3, with D unclear. The CDR3 sequence is 14 residues long. The germline V gene encodes CDR1 KGHSH and CDR2 LQKENI. V shed 0 bases and J shed 7 bases, with 11 bases lying between them. CDR3 amino acids: CASSPPIRRNTQYF. CDR3 nucleotide sequence: TGTGCCAGCTCACCACCGATAAGGCGGAATACGCAGTATTTT.

The CDR3 DNA sequence: TGTGCCAGCTCACCCGGGGCTTATAATTCACCCCTCCACTTT. Its protein is CASSPGAYNSPLHF. The V gene is TRBV18, the J gene TRBJ1-6, with D possibly TRBD1 on 5 matching bases. V shed 3 bases and J shed 4 bases, with 7 bases lying between them. The germline CDR1 and CDR2 sequences are KGHSH and LQKENI. This CDR3 spans 14 amino acids.

The CDR3 nucleotides are TGCAGCGTCTCGACAGGGCCCTACGAGCAGTACTTC. Its translation is CSVSTGPYEQYF. This chain uses TRBV29-1 with TRBJ2-7; TRBD1 agrees at 7 bases. In germline, CDR1 is SQVTM, CDR2 ANQGSEA. The CDR3 contains 12 residues. J gave up 2 bases and V 6 bases, and 4 bases lay outside the gene matches.

This clone was detected a few times. The V call is TRBV7-3, the J call TRBJ2-6, with TRBD1 identical over 9 bases. This CDR3 is 19 amino acids long. The V and J ends lost 5 bases and 0 bases, in that order; junction bases with no gene match: 11. Germline CDR1 is SGHTA and CDR2 is FQGTGA. The CDR3 loop reads CASSIQGAPRDSGANVLTF. The CDR3 coding sequence is TGTGCCAGCAGCATACAGGGGGCTCCACGAGACTCTGGGGCCAACGTCCTGACTTTC. Filled out from reference TRBV7-3 and TRBJ2-6, the complete variable domain reads GAGVSQTPSNKVTEKGKYVELRCDPISGHTALYWYRQSLGQGPEFLIYFQGTGAADDSGLPNDRFFAVRPEGSVSTLKIQRTERGDSAVYLCASSIQGAPRDSGANVLTFGAGSRLTVL.

A single count supports this clone. The DNA for the CDR3 is TGCGCCAGCAGGCGCACAGGGTACTCCAACTATGGCTACACCTTC. Translated, it gives CASRRTGYSNYGYTF. The chain is built from TRBV4-1 and TRBJ1-2; weak D call: TRBD1 (6 bases). CDR3 length equals 15 residues. The germline V gene encodes CDR1 MGHRA and CDR2 YSYEKL. Trimming removed 6 bases from V and 2 bases from J, with 16 bases in between.

This clone came up a few times. The gene calls are TRBV7-6 and TRBJ2-1; D unclear. Between the trimmed V and J ends, which lost 0 bases and 6 bases, there was a span of 12 bases. The germline gives CDR1 SGHVS, CDR2 FNYEAQ. This CDR3 is built from 15 residues. DNA for the CDR3: TGTGCCAGCAGCTTAGCAAGGCCACCGGCCAATGAGCAGTTCTTC. It encodes CASSLARPPANEQFF.

The J gene is TRBJ1-1, the V gene TRBV28; D may be TRBD1 (6 bases). This CDR3 has 14 amino acids. CDR1 is MDHEN, CDR2 SYDVKM, per germline. With 6 bases removed from V and 0 bases from J, the gap between germline ends came to 11 bases. The CDR3 DNA reads as TGTGCCAGCAGCGAACAGGGTATGAACACTGAAGCTTTCTTT. It codes for CASSEQGMNTEAFF.

The V gene is TRBV5-8, the J gene TRBJ2-3; 11 positions match TRBD2. The CDR3 runs to 15 residues. V gave up 4 bases and J gave up 4 bases; unmatched junction bases: 5. In germline, CDR1 is SGHTS, CDR2 YDEGEE. Here the CDR3 reads CASSPQGLAADTQYF. CDR3 coding DNA: TGTGCCAGCAGCCCCCAGGGACTAGCGGCAGATACGCAGTATTTT.

CDR3 in amino acids: CASSLEWAPSPLHF. CDR3 bases: TGTGCCAGCAGCTTGGAATGGGCCCCTTCACCCCTCCACTTT. The chain employs TRBV5-5 and TRBJ1-6; D is undetermined. The V and J ends lost 0 bases and 9 bases respectively, with 10 bases between them. The CDR3 runs to 14 residues. CDR1 and CDR2 (germline): SGHKS, YYEKEE (reference sequence).